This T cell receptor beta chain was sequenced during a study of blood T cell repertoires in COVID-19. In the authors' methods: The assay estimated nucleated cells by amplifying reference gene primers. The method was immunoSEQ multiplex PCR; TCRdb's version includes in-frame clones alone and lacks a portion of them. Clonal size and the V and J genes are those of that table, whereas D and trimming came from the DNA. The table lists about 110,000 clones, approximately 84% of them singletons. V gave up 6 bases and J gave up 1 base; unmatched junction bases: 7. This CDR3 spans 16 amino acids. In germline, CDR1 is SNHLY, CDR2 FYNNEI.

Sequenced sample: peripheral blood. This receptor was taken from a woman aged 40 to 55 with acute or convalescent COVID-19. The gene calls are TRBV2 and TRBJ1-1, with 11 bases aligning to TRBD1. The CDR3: CASRGQGGLSNTEAFF. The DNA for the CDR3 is TGTGCCAGCAGGGGACAGGGGGGGTTATCGAACACTGAAGCTTTCTTT.